The 10 T cell receptor beta chains below come from one sample, sequenced in a study of blood T cell repertoires in COVID-19 (dated by TCRdb to the early 2020s). Libraries were built with the immunoSEQ multiplex PCR assay. TCRdb retrieved this table from immuneACCESS and kept in-frame rearrangements only. Not all clones are present; in checked studies, unresolved V genes account for under half, and no reason is known for the remainder. Across this sample there are a few hundred thousand clones, with more than 70% seen only once. The ten largest account for roughly 1.7% of the sample. The sample taken for sequencing was peripheral blood. These receptors came from a woman in her twenties or thirties with COVID-19, enrolled during active disease.

The CDR3 nucleotides are TGTGCCAGCAGCTGGGGGCTCCCGGGCGAGCAGTACTTC. Its translation is CASSWGLPGEQYF. This chain joins TRBV11-3 and TRBJ2-7, with D possibly matching TRBD1 (6 bases). This CDR3 has 13 residues. Per the germline V gene, CDR1 is SGHNT and CDR2 is YENEEA. V dropped 4 bases and J dropped 6 bases, with 13 bases sitting between them. Combining the CDR3 with reference TRBV11-3 and TRBJ2-7 gives the whole variable domain EAGVVQSPRYKIIEKKQPVAFWCNPISGHNTLYWYLQNLGQGPELLIRYENEEAVDDSQLPKDRFSAERLKGVDSTLKIQPAELGDSAVYLCASSWGLPGEQYFGPGTRLTVT.

The sample holds a few counts of this clone. V and J are TRBV15 and TRBJ1-3; no reliable D call. The CDR3 loop spans 16 amino acids. V lost 1 base to trimming and J lost 0 bases, with 10 bases between them. The germline V gene has CDR1 LNHNV and CDR2 YYDKDF (reference sequence). The chain's CDR3 is CATSRAGQISGNTIYF. The CDR3 nucleotides are TGTGCCACCAGCAGAGCTGGCCAGATCTCTGGAAACACCATATATTTT.

V is TRBV19 and J is TRBJ2-3, with 10 bases fitting TRBD2. The CDR3 extends over 16 amino acids. Germline V gene data show CDR1 as LNHDA and CDR2 as SQIVND (reference sequence). With 5 bases clipped from V and 5 bases from J, the junction kept 10 bases outside the gene matches. In DNA form, the CDR3 reads TGTGCCAGTAGTCGATACAGCGGGGGGGCACAAGATACGCAGTATTTT. This translates into CASSRYSGGAQDTQYF.

The rearrangement links TRBV11-3 to TRBJ2-1; D is perhaps TRBD2 (8 bases). This CDR3 contains 15 residues. Per the germline V gene, CDR1 is SGHNT and CDR2 is YENEEA. V lost 0 bases, J lost 10 bases, and 16 bases lay in between. CDR3 DNA: TGTGCCAGCAGCTTAGACCCGGGACTAGGGGGCGAGCAGTTCTTC. Its translation is CASSLDPGLGGEQFF.

This clone was detected a few times. In the same sample, other DNA sequences code for this CDR3. This chain uses TRBV4-3 with TRBJ1-1; D is undetermined. CDR3 size: 15 residues. V dropped 0 bases and J dropped 0 bases, with 8 bases sitting between them. Germline V gene data show CDR1 as LGHNA and CDR2 as YSLEER. CDR3 sequence (DNA): TGCGCCAGCAGCCAAGAGGCAGTCATGAACACTGAAGCTTTCTTT. Protein: CASSQEAVMNTEAFF.

The CDR3 is CATSEWGDRGYTF. The CDR3 region has the DNA TGTGCCACCAGCGAATGGGGGGATAGGGGCTACACCTTC. This rearrangement joins TRBV15 to TRBJ1-2; TRBD1 might be the D (5 bases). Looked up from germline, CDR1 is LNHNV and CDR2 is YYDKDF (reference sequence). Trimming left V 5 bases short and J 8 bases short, with 15 bases between. The CDR3 length is 13 residues.

This clone appeared a single time. The chain links TRBV6-5 to TRBJ1-1; TRBD1 matches at 7 bases. Trimming cost V 7 bases and J 5 bases; bases outside gene matches: 7. CDR3 length: 13 amino acids. The germline CDR1 and CDR2 sequences are MNHEY and SVGAGI. The DNA of the CDR3 is TGTGCCAGCAACCAGGGGGGCGAAACTGAAGCTTTCTTT. As protein: CASNQGGETEAFF.

The V gene is TRBV4-2, the J gene TRBJ1-5, with 7 bases fitting TRBD1. The germline V gene encodes CDR1 LGHNA and CDR2 YNFKEQ. V lost 0 bases to trimming and J lost 7 bases; unmatched junction nucleotides: 6. This CDR3 spans 15 amino acids. CDR3 DNA sequence: TGTGCCAGCAGCCAAGATTTTACAGGGGACCAGCCCCAGCATTTT. This codes for CASSQDFTGDQPQHF.

The chain is built from TRBV5-1 and TRBJ1-2, with 7 bases lining up with TRBD1. Germline V gives CDR1 SGHRS, CDR2 YFSETQ. The CDR3 runs to 16 residues. Trimming removed 4 bases from V and 2 bases from J; junction bases left unmatched: 11. This chain's CDR3 is CASSTKTGYPNYGYTF. CDR3 sequence (DNA): TGCGCCAGCAGCACGAAGACAGGGTATCCGAACTATGGCTACACCTTC.

This CDR3 is CASSLRRGAWTEAFF. The CDR3 coding sequence is TGTGCCAGCAGCCTCCGCCGGGGGGCCTGGACTGAAGCTTTCTTT. The chain couples TRBV5-4 to TRBJ1-1; D might be TRBD1 (6 bases). CDR1 is SGHNT, CDR2 YYREEE, per germline (reference sequence). V was clipped by 4 bases and J by 5 bases, with 18 bases between them. The CDR3 loop spans 15 amino acids.